This entry lists 29 T cell receptor beta chains sequenced from one sample in a study of blood T cell repertoires in COVID-19. Method: immunoSEQ multiplex PCR; TCRdb's copy keeps in-frame clones and lacks some. There are 55,000 to 75,000 clones in the sample; about 68% occur only once, and 35% lies in the top ten. The sample was peripheral blood. These receptors originate from an older woman with acute or convalescent COVID-19.

The chain recombines TRBV28 with TRBJ1-1, with a tentative D call TRBD1 (6 bases). Trimming left V 2 bases short and J 5 bases short, with 12 bases between. The CDR3 covers 14 residues. Germline lookup yields CDR1 MDHEN and CDR2 SYDVKM. This CDR3 is CASSLQGLGTEAFF. CDR3 nucleotides: TGTGCCAGCAGTTTACAGGGGTTGGGAACTGAAGCTTTCTTT.

The V and J genes are TRBV7-2 and TRBJ1-4, with a tentative D call TRBD1 (5 bases). The CDR3 has 15 residues. Germline V lookup: CDR1 SGHTA, CDR2 FQGNSA. Trimming took 2 bases from V and 8 from J, leaving 15 bases between them. The CDR3 is CASSLNNGRAEKLFF. DNA of the CDR3: TGTGCCAGCAGCTTAAATAATGGCAGGGCGGAAAAACTGTTTTTT.

This clone was detected many times. Other DNA sequences within the sample encode an identical CDR3. This sequence joins TRBV19 and TRBJ2-1; TRBD1 matches 9 bases. CDR1 and CDR2 from the germline V gene are LNHDA and SQIVND (reference sequence). V was clipped by 5 bases and J by 3 bases; unmatched bases: 5. There are 15 residues in the CDR3. The CDR3, as DNA: TGTGCCAGTAGTCCTGGGACAGGGAGCTACAATGAGCAGTTCTTC. This gives the protein CASSPGTGSYNEQFF.

J is TRBJ1-3 and V is TRBV11-2, with D tentatively TRBD1 (6 bases). The CDR3 has 14 residues. Germline values: CDR1 SGHAT, CDR2 FQNNGV. Trimming removed 5 bases from V and 2 bases from J, with 10 bases in between. This CDR3 is CASSVGQTGNTIYF. DNA for the CDR3: TGTGCCAGCAGCGTAGGACAGACTGGAAACACCATATATTTT.

Worth noting for this clone: A much larger clone lies one base from this, so it may be a read error. DNA of the CDR3: TGTGCCAGCAGCTCAACGGTGAACACTGAAGCTTTCTTT. It encodes CASSSTVNTEAFF. This sequence joins TRBV7-2 and TRBJ1-1; D gene ambiguous. Germline V lookup: CDR1 SGHTA, CDR2 FQGNSA. The CDR3 covers 13 residues. V was pared by 4 bases and J by 0 bases, with 6 bases between.

V usage is TRBV11-2 and J usage is TRBJ2-1; 7 nucleotides align to TRBD2. Germline CDR1 SGHAT, CDR2 FQNNGV. Trimming took 5 bases from V and 2 from J; bases not matched to a gene: 6. This CDR3 has 15 residues. CDR3 sequence reads: CASSPGTITYNEQFF. CDR3 nucleotides: TGTGCCAGCAGCCCGGGGACTATTACCTACAATGAGCAGTTCTTC. Together with reference TRBV11-2 and TRBJ2-1, the CDR3 gives the full variable domain: EAGVAQSPRYKIIEKRQSVAFWCNPISGHATLYWYQQILGQGPKLLIQFQNNGVVDDSQLPKDRFSAERLKGVDSTLKIQPAKLEDSAVYLCASSPGTITYNEQFFGPGTRLTVL.

V and J are TRBV2 and TRBJ1-5; the D gene is possibly TRBD1 (6 bases). CDR3 length: 17 amino acids. Germline assignment: CDR1 SNHLY and CDR2 FYNNEI. Deletions cut 4 bases from V and 4 bases from J, with 20 bases between. CDR3 nucleotide sequence: TGTGCCAGCAGTGCGCGAGCGAGTGCAGGGACAAATCAGCCCCAGCATTTT. The encoded protein is CASSARASAGTNQPQHF.

V gene TRBV14 combines with J gene TRBJ1-2; 8 bases are shared with TRBD1. The CDR3 extends over 15 amino acids. Germline CDR1 reads SGHDN; CDR2 reads FVKESK. J lost 1 base, V lost 1 base, and 2 bases had no gene match. The chain's CDR3 is CASSQGQGHNYGYTF. DNA for the CDR3: TGTGCCAGCAGCCAAGGACAGGGGCATAACTATGGCTACACCTTC.

This clone came up a few times. For the CDR3, the DNA is TGTGCCAGCAGCCAATTGATTAGCCAAGAGACCCAGTACTTC. Residues: CASSQLISQETQYF. The rearrangement links TRBV5-6 to TRBJ2-5, with no clear D. The germline CDR1 and CDR2 sequences are SGHDT and YYEEEE. The CDR3 totals 14 residues. Trimming shortened V by 4 bases and J by 1 base, and 11 bases separated the two germline ends.

The V gene is TRBV29-1, the J gene TRBJ1-5; D gene unclear. The V end was cut by 6 bases, the J end by 4 bases, with 16 bases between. Germline V gene sequence: CDR1 SQVTM, CDR2 ANQGSEA. The CDR3 runs to 14 residues. CDR3 coding DNA: TGCAGCGTAAGAGGGTCTGGAGGTAATCAGCCCCAGCATTTT. It codes for CSVRGSGGNQPQHF.

Written as DNA, the CDR3 is TGTGCCAGCAGCTTAGGACAGGGGCGAAATCAGCCCCAGCATTTT. Translated: CASSLGQGRNQPQHF. This chain joins TRBV7-8 and TRBJ1-5, with 8 bases matching TRBD1. V gave up 1 base and J gave up 4 bases; unmatched junction bases: 3. This CDR3 spans 15 amino acids. CDR1 and CDR2 from the germline V gene are SGHVS and FQNEAQ.

J is TRBJ2-7 and V is TRBV12-3 or TRBV12-4, with D unresolved. The V end was cut by 3 bases, the J end by 3 bases, with 6 bases between. This CDR3 contains 12 residues. Here the CDR3 reads CASSFLDYEQYF. CDR3 bases: TGTGCCAGCAGTTTTTTAGACTACGAGCAGTACTTC.

The chain couples TRBV28 to TRBJ1-3; TRBD1 is a possible D gene (5 bases). CDR1 and CDR2 (germline): MDHEN, SYDVKM. The CDR3 totals 13 residues. Trimming left V 8 bases short and J 3 bases short, with 11 bases between. CDR3 in amino acids: CASQDILGNTIYF. The CDR3 DNA is TGTGCCAGCCAGGACATACTTGGAAACACCATATATTTT.

The chain carries TRBV5-4 and TRBJ1-2, with D possibly TRBD1 on 5 matching bases. CDR3 length equals 14 residues. Trimming stripped 2 bases from V and 6 bases from J, with 14 bases between. Looked up from germline, CDR1 is SGHNT and CDR2 is YYREEE (reference sequence). CDR3 sequence (DNA): TGTGCCAGCAGCTTCGCCAGGGAAGTTCATGGCTACACCTTC. The encoded protein is CASSFAREVHGYTF. The complete variable domain, with remaining parts taken from reference TRBV5-4 and TRBJ1-2, reads ETGVTQSPTHLIKTRGQQVTLRCSSQSGHNTVSWYQQALGQGPQFIFQYYREEENGRGNFPPRFSGLQFPNYSSELNVNALELDDSALYLCASSFAREVHGYTFGSGTRLTVV.

V gene TRBV28 combines with J gene TRBJ1-4, with unresolved D. The CDR3 loop spans 14 amino acids. The germline gives CDR1 MDHEN, CDR2 SYDVKM. The V gene lost 2 bases and the J gene lost 6 bases, with 10 bases spanning the gap. The CDR3 loop is CASSLQERDEKLFF. The CDR3 DNA is TGTGCCAGCAGTTTACAGGAGAGGGATGAAAAACTGTTTTTT.

In its sample, this clone was seen a few times. This chain joins TRBV19 and TRBJ1-2, with 11 bases lining up with TRBD1. V lost 4 bases and J lost 5; bases outside the gene matches: 15. The CDR3 has 18 amino acids. Per the germline V gene, CDR1 is LNHDA and CDR2 is SQIVND (reference sequence). The CDR3 DNA reads TGTGCCAGTAGTACTACCCCGGGACAGGGGGGATCATGGTATGGCTACACCTTC. Protein sequence: CASSTTPGQGGSWYGYTF.

The chain links TRBV5-6 to TRBJ1-4; D possibly corresponds to TRBD1 (6 bases). Trimming removed 3 bases at V and 0 bases at J, with 15 bases between. The CDR3 runs to 17 residues. Germline assignment: CDR1 SGHDT and CDR2 YYEEEE. In nucleotides, the CDR3 is TGTGCCAGCAGCTGGGCAGGGGACCCCTCAACTAATGAAAAACTGTTTTTT. Translated, it gives CASSWAGDPSTNEKLFF.

This clone was picked up a small number of times. The J gene is TRBJ2-1, the V gene TRBV5-1, with 10 bases lining up with TRBD1. The V segment lost 4 bases and the J segment 6 bases; nucleotides outside the gene matches: 4. Germline V gene lookup returns CDR1 SGHRS and CDR2 YFSETQ. The CDR3 is 14 amino acids. In DNA, the CDR3 is TGCGCCAGCAGCAACCGGGACAGGGGCAATGAGCAGTTCTTC. Residues: CASSNRDRGNEQFF. Variable domain in full (rest from reference TRBV5-1 and TRBJ2-1): KAGVTQTPRYLIKTRGQQVTLSCSPISGHRSVSWYQQTPGQGLQFLFEYFSETQRNKGNFPGRFSGRQFSNSRSEMNVSTLELGDSALYLCASSNRDRGNEQFFGPGTRLTVL.

This clone was seen a single time. This chain uses TRBV27 with TRBJ1-1, with D possibly matching TRBD1 (5 bases). Trimming left V 6 bases short and J 3 bases short, with 17 bases between. Germline V gene data show CDR1 as MNHEY and CDR2 as SMNVEV (reference sequence). The CDR3 extends over 15 amino acids. In nucleotides, the CDR3 is TGTGCCAGCAGCTCCCGGGGGACGTTGGACACTGAAGCTTTCTTT. Amino acid sequence: CASSSRGTLDTEAFF.

The J gene is TRBJ2-2, the V gene TRBV6-1; D is ambiguous. V gave up 0 bases and J gave up 5 bases, with 7 bases separating them. The CDR3 totals 14 residues. CDR1 MNHNS and CDR2 SASEGT come from the germline V gene. This CDR3 is CASSEAPGTGELFF. The DNA of the CDR3 is TGTGCCAGCAGTGAAGCCCCAGGAACCGGGGAGCTGTTTTTT.

This clone occurred many times. This chain links TRBV4-3 with TRBJ2-1; D ambiguous. Trimming stripped 0 bases from V and 7 bases from J, with 7 bases between. The CDR3 length is 13 residues. Germline CDR1 is LGHNA and CDR2 is YSLEER. CDR3 amino acids: CASSQDSVNEQFF. In nucleotides, the CDR3 is TGCGCCAGCAGCCAAGATTCGGTGAATGAGCAGTTCTTC.

This chain connects TRBV29-1 to TRBJ1-4; D uncertain. Trimming removed 7 bases at V and 5 bases at J, with 14 bases between. This CDR3 has 13 amino acids. Germline-derived CDR1 and CDR2 are SQVTM and ANQGSEA. CDR3 sequence reads: CSAYRTDNEKLFF. Here the CDR3 DNA reads TGCAGCGCCTACCGGACTGACAATGAAAAACTGTTTTTT.

This clone occurred once. The rearrangement links TRBV9 to TRBJ2-7; the match to TRBD2 covers 10 bases. CDR1 is SGDLS and CDR2 is YYNGEE in the germline V gene. This CDR3 contains 14 residues. V lost 3 bases, J lost 5 bases, and 5 bases stayed unmatched. DNA for the CDR3: TGTGCCAGCAGCGCTAGCGGGAGATCCCACGAGCAGTACTTC. Its protein is CASSASGRSHEQYF.

The gene calls are TRBV28 and TRBJ2-1; possible D gene TRBD1, 6 bases. Trimming pared 5 bases from V and 5 bases from J, leaving 16 bases between. CDR3 length: 15 amino acids. Germline CDR1 reads MDHEN; CDR2 reads SYDVKM. DNA for the CDR3: TGTGCCAGCAGTGAACCAGGGGTAGGAAACAATGAGCAGTTCTTC. This translates into CASSEPGVGNNEQFF.

The J gene is TRBJ1-2, the V gene TRBV27; perhaps TRBD1 as D (6 bases). CDR3 length: 17 amino acids. V lost 4 bases and J 0 bases, leaving 18 bases between the germline ends. Germline V gene lookup returns CDR1 MNHEY and CDR2 SMNVEV (reference sequence). DNA for the CDR3: TGTGCCAGCAGTTCGCAAGCTCAGGGGCGAGCTAACTATGGCTACACCTTC. The encoded protein is CASSSQAQGRANYGYTF.

This chain links TRBV30 with TRBJ1-2; unclear D gene. CDR1 is GTSNPN and CDR2 is SVGIG in the germline V gene (reference sequence). V was clipped by 4 bases and J by 3 bases, with 6 bases between them. This CDR3 spans 11 amino acids. DNA for the CDR3: TGTGCCTGGACCACAGACTATGGCTACACCTTC. Protein product: CAWTTDYGYTF.

V gene TRBV5-1 combines with J gene TRBJ2-3; no clear D gene. The CDR3 has 15 amino acids. V was cut by 0 bases and J by 0 bases, with 8 bases left in between. Per the germline V gene, CDR1 is SGHRS and CDR2 is YFSETQ. CDR3 amino acids: CASSLAQASTDTQYF. CDR3 bases: TGCGCCAGCAGCTTGGCTCAGGCTAGCACAGATACGCAGTATTTT.

This clone was seen a handful of times. The rearrangement links TRBV2 to TRBJ1-5; no reliable D call. Germline CDR1 and CDR2: SNHLY and FYNNEI. The CDR3 runs to 13 residues. The ends were cut back, 4 bases at V and 4 bases at J, with 8 bases in the middle. The CDR3 nucleotides read TGTGCCAGCAGTGTTTTCGAGAATCAGCCCCAGCATTTT. This sequence encodes CASSVFENQPQHF.

This clone was detected only a few times. The CDR3 bases are TGTGCCAGCAGTGAGACTAGCGGGAGTTCGCCCGAGCAGTACTTC. Translating gives CASSETSGSSPEQYF. The rearrangement links TRBV28 to TRBJ2-7; 12 bases are a match to TRBD2. The CDR3 is made up of 15 amino acids. Germline trimming cut 5 bases from V and 6 bases from J; bases unmatched to any gene: 8. Germline V gives CDR1 MDHEN, CDR2 SYDVKM.